The 24 T cell receptor beta chains reported below all come from one sample, sequenced in a study of CXCR3-negative and CXCR3-positive naive CD8 T cells. The libraries of TRB cDNA were constructed through 5' RACE using UMI labels. Following a re-call of the 5' RACE reads, TCRdb has one entry per CDR3 protein and lacks DNA. The sample table sets out 35,000 to 50,000 distinct CDR3 sequences. Input material: memory CD8+ T cells from blood. Receptors were obtained from a human donor in good health. Some clones in this sample may be carry-over from other donors' samples.

CDR3 loop: CASSLGEPQETQYF. The gene calls are TRBV28 and TRBJ2-5; with no DNA, the TCRdb D assignment of TRBD1 cannot be verified. This CDR3 spans 14 amino acids. The germline gives CDR1 MDHEN, CDR2 SYDVKM. Looking up the rest from reference TRBV28 and TRBJ2-5 gives the full variable domain: DVKVTQSSRYLVKRTGEKVFLECVQDMDHENMFWYRQDPGLGLRLIYFSYDVKMKEKGDIPEGYSVSREKKERFSLILESASTNQTSMYLCASSLGEPQETQYFGPGTRLLVL.

The V call is TRBV6-4, the J call TRBJ2-1; TCRdb calls TRBD2, which cannot be checked without DNA. The CDR3 contains 16 residues. Germline values: CDR1 MRHNA, CDR2 SNTAGT. The CDR3 is CASSDGLSGGASEQFF.

This sequence joins TRBV27 and TRBJ1-5; TCRdb selects TRBD1, and the lack of DNA leaves this call unchecked. CDR1 and CDR2 (germline): MNHEY, SMNVEV (reference sequence). This CDR3 comprises 15 residues. This CDR3 reads CASSFSGNWNQPQHF.

The CDR3 is CSVATDLNTEAFF. J is TRBJ1-1 and V is TRBV29-1. This CDR3 has 13 amino acids. Germline-derived CDR1 and CDR2 are SQVTM and ANQGSEA.

The J gene is TRBJ2-1, the V gene TRBV29-1. The germline CDR1 and CDR2 sequences are SQVTM and ANQGSEA. CDR3 length: 11 amino acids. CDR3 loop: CSGDLYNEQFF.

The V and J genes are TRBV20-1 and TRBJ2-5; TCRdb proposes TRBD2, but this gene call is untestable without DNA. Germline loops: CDR1 DFQATT, CDR2 SNEGSKA (reference sequence). The CDR3 consists of 15 residues. The CDR3 sequence: CSARFSGGVLETQYF.

The chain links TRBV7-9 to TRBJ2-1; TCRdb selects TRBD1, and the lack of DNA leaves this call unchecked. The CDR3 runs 16 residues. The V gene's germline CDR1 is SEHNR and CDR2 FQNEAQ (reference sequence). CDR3 loop: CASSPGQAFNYNEQFF.

This CDR3 is CASSQDEGSATEAFF. This chain uses TRBV14 with TRBJ1-1; no DNA is available, so the TRBD1 call from TCRdb remains unchecked. The CDR3 length is 15 residues. CDR1 and CDR2 from the germline V gene are SGHDN and FVKESK. The full variable domain, rest sourced from reference TRBV14 and TRBJ1-1, is EAGVTQFPSHSVIEKGQTVTLRCDPISGHDNLYWYRRVMGKEIKFLLHFVKESKQDESGMPNNRFLAERTGGTYSTLKVQPAELEDSGVYFCASSQDEGSATEAFFGQGTRLTVV.

The chain has TRBV9 and TRBJ1-6; there is no DNA to check the TCRdb D call of TRBD1. This CDR3 spans 12 amino acids. Germline CDR1 SGDLS, CDR2 YYNGEE. This CDR3 reads CASSIRGSPLHF.

V is TRBV6-5 and J is TRBJ2-7; the D call from TCRdb, TRBD1, cannot be confirmed without DNA. The CDR3 covers 14 residues. Germline V gives CDR1 MNHEY, CDR2 SVGAGI. Here the CDR3 reads CASSYGQGGYEQYF.

The chain combines TRBV7-8 with TRBJ2-5; TCRdb proposes TRBD1, but this gene call is untestable without DNA. The CDR3 is made up of 16 amino acids. Germline CDR1 reads SGHVS; CDR2 reads FQNEAQ. CDR3 loop: CASSIPATGHLETQYF. The whole variable domain, filled in from reference TRBV7-8 and TRBJ2-5, reads GAGVSQSPRYKVAKRGQDVALRCDPISGHVSLFWYQQALGQGPEFLTYFQNEAQLDKSGLPSDRFFAERPEGSVSTLKIQRTQQEDSAVYLCASSIPATGHLETQYFGPGTRLLVL.

The chain uses TRBV12-3 or TRBV12-4 and TRBJ2-7; TCRdb's assignment of TRBD1 cannot be checked, as there is no DNA. CDR3 length: 14 residues. The CDR3 spells CASSLAQGSYEQYF.

The V call is TRBV7-2, the J call TRBJ2-2; the TCRdb call, TRBD1, lacks DNA for checking. Germline V gene sequence: CDR1 SGHTA, CDR2 FQGNSA. The CDR3 runs 14 residues. The CDR3 is CASSAGPGPGELFF.

The chain combines TRBV12-3 or TRBV12-4 with TRBJ2-1; TCRdb selects TRBD2, and the lack of DNA leaves this call unchecked. The CDR3 extends over 15 amino acids. The CDR3: CASSPSGGVYLEQFF.

The CDR3 sequence is CASASSNTGELFF. This rearrangement joins TRBV9 to TRBJ2-2. Germline values: CDR1 SGDLS, CDR2 YYNGEE. The CDR3 totals 13 residues.

The V and J genes are TRBV7-9 and TRBJ2-5. Germline CDR1 is SEHNR and CDR2 is FQNEAQ (reference sequence). The CDR3 is 13 amino acids. The CDR3 reads CASSQTLKETQYF.

The CDR3 loop reads CASSVADYYNEQFF. This chain uses TRBV9 with TRBJ2-1. CDR1 is SGDLS and CDR2 is YYNGEE in the germline V gene. This CDR3 region has 14 residues. The full variable domain, rest sourced from reference TRBV9 and TRBJ2-1, is DSGVTQTPKHLITATGQRVTLRCSPRSGDLSVYWYQQSLDQGLQFLIQYYNGEERAKGNILERFSAQQFPDLHSELNLSSLELGDSALYFCASSVADYYNEQFFGPGTRLTVL.

This chain links TRBV7-3 with TRBJ1-2; TCRdb indicates TRBD1, and absent DNA this call remains unverified. The V gene's germline CDR1 is SGHTA and CDR2 FQGTGA. This CDR3 is built from 13 residues. CDR3: CASSLGRGGGYTF.

V is TRBV4-3 and J is TRBJ2-1; the TRBD1 assignment by TCRdb is unverifiable without DNA. CDR1 is LGHNA, CDR2 YSLEER, per germline. The length of the CDR3 is 16 residues. This CDR3 reads CASSTTGFGSYNEQFF.

V gene TRBV20-1 combines with J gene TRBJ2-7; TCRdb reports TRBD1, a call that lacks DNA to check it against. Germline CDR1 reads DFQATT; CDR2 reads SNEGSKA (reference sequence). This CDR3 is built from 14 residues. CDR3 protein: CGAPRDREPYEQYF.

CDR3 sequence reads: CSGGRGNTGELFF. The chain uses TRBV29-1 and TRBJ2-2; TCRdb names TRBD2, which stays unverified in the absence of DNA. Germline CDR1 reads SQVTM; CDR2 reads ANQGSEA. The CDR3 has 13 amino acids.

This chain connects TRBV7-9 to TRBJ1-4. This CDR3 spans 16 amino acids. Germline V gene sequence: CDR1 SEHNR, CDR2 FQNEAQ (reference sequence). CDR3 sequence reads: CASSDSGRWSNEKLFF.

The CDR3 sequence is CASSLGLADNEQFF. This rearrangement joins TRBV13 to TRBJ2-1. Germline CDR1 PRHDT, CDR2 FYEKMQ (reference sequence). The CDR3 consists of 14 residues. Complete variable domain (other parts from reference TRBV13 and TRBJ2-1): AAGVIQSPRHLIKEKRETATLKCYPIPRHDTVYWYQQGPGQDPQFLISFYEKMQSDKGSIPDRFSAQQFSDYHSELNMSSLELGDSALYFCASSLGLADNEQFFGPGTRLTVL.

The J gene is TRBJ2-1, the V gene TRBV4-3. The CDR3 is 16 amino acids. Looked up from germline, CDR1 is LGHNA and CDR2 is YSLEER. CDR3 protein: CASSQDPGGSYNEQFF.